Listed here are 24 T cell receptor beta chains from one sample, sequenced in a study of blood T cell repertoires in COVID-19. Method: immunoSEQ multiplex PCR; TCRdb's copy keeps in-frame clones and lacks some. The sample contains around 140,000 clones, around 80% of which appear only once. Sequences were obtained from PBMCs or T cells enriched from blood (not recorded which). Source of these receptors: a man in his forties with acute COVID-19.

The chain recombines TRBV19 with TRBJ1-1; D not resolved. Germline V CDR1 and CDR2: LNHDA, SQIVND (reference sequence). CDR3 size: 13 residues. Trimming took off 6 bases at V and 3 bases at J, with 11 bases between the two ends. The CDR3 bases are TGTGCCAGTAGCACACAGTCGGACACTGAAGCTTTCTTT. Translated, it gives CASSTQSDTEAFF.

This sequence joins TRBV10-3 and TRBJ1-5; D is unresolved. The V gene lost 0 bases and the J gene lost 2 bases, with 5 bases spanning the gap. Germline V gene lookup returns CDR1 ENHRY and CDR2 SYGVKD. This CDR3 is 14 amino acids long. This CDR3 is CAISESGGNQPQHF. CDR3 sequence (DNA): TGTGCCATCAGTGAGTCCGGTGGCAATCAGCCCCAGCATTTT.

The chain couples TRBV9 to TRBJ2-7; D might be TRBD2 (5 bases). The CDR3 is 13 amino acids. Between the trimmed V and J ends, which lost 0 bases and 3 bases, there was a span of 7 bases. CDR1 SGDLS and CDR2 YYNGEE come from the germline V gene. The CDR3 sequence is CASSVGTYYEQYF. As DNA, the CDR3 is TGTGCCAGCAGCGTAGGGACTTACTACGAGCAGTACTTC.

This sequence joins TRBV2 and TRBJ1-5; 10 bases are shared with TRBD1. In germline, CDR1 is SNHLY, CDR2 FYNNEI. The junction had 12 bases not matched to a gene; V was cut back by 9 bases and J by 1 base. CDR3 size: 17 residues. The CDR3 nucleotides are TGTGCCAGTCATACCGGGACAGGGGTAGGGAGCAATCAGCCCCAGCATTTT. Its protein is CASHTGTGVGSNQPQHF.

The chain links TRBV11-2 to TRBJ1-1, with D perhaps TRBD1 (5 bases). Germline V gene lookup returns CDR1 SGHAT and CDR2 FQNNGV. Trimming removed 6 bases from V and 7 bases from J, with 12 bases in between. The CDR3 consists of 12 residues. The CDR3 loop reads CASSPEGFEAFF. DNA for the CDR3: TGTGCCAGCAGTCCGGAGGGGTTTGAAGCTTTCTTT.

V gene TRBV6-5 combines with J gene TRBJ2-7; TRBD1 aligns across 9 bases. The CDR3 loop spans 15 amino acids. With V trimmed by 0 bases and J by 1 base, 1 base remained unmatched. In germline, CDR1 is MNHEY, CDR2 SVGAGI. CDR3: CASSYSGTGSYEQYF. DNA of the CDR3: TGTGCCAGCAGTTACTCCGGGACAGGGTCCTACGAGCAGTACTTC.

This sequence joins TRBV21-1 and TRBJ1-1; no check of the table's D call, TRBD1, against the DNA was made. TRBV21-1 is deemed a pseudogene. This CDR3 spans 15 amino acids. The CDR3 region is CASSTRQGGSTEAFF. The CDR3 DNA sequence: TGTGCCAGCAGCACGCGACAGGGAGGCAGCACTGAAGCTTTCTTT.

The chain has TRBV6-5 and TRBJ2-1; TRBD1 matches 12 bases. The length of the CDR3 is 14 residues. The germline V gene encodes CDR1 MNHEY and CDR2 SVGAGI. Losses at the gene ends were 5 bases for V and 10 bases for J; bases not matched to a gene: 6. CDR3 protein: CASSPGQGAREQFF. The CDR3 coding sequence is TGTGCCAGCAGTCCGGGACAGGGGGCTAGGGAGCAGTTCTTC.

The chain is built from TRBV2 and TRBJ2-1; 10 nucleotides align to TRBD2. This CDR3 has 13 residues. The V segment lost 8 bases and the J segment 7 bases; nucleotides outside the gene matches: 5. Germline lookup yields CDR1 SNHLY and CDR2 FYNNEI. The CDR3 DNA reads TGTGCCAGCGGACTAGCGGATCTTAATGAGCAGTTCTTC. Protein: CASGLADLNEQFF.

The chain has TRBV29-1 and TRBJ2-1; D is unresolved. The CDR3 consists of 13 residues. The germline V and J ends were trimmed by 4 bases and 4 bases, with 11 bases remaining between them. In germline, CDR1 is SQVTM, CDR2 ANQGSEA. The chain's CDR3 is CSVALLNYNEQFF. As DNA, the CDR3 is TGCAGCGTTGCTTTACTGAATTACAATGAGCAGTTCTTC.

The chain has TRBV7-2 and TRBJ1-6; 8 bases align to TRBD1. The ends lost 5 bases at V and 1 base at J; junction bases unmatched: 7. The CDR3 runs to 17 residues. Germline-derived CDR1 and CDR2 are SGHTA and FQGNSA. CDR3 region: CASSRDYRGSYNSPLHF. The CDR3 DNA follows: TGTGCCAGCAGCCGCGACTACAGGGGGTCCTATAATTCACCCCTCCACTTT. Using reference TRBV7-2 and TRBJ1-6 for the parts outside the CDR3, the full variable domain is GAGVSQSPSNKVTEKGKDVELRCDPISGHTALYWYRQSLGQGLEFLIYFQGNSAPDKSGLPSDRFSAERTGGSVSTLTIQRTQQEDSAVYLCASSRDYRGSYNSPLHFGNGTRLTVT.

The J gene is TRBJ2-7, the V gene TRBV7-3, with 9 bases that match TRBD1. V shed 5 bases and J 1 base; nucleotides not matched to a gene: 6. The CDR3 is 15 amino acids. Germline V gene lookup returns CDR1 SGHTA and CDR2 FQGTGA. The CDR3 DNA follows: TGTGCCAGCAGCCCCGGGGGGACAGGGTCCTACGAGCAGTACTTC. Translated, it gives CASSPGGTGSYEQYF.

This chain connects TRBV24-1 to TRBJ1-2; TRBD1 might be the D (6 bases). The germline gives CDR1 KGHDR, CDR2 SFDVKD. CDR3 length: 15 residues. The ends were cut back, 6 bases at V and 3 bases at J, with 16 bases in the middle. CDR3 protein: CATSQKGDTYYGYTF. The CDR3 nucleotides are TGTGCCACCAGTCAAAAGGGGGACACGTACTATGGCTACACCTTC.

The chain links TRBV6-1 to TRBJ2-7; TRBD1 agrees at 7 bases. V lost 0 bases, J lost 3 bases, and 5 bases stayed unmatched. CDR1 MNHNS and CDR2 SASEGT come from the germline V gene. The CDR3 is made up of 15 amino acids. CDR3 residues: CASSEAWGQFYEQYF. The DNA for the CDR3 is TGTGCCAGCAGTGAAGCCTGGGGACAGTTCTACGAGCAGTACTTC.

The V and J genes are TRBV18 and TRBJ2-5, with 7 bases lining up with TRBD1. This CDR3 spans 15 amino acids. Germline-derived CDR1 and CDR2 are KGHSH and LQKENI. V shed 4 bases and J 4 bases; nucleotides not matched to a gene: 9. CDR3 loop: CASSLSRQGGETQYF. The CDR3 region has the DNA TGTGCCAGCTCACTTTCCCGACAGGGCGGAGAGACCCAGTACTTC.

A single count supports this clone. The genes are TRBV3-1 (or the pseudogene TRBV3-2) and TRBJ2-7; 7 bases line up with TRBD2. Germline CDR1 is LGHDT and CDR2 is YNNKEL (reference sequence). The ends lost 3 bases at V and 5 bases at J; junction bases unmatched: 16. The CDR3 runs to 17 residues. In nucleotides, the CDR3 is TGTGCCAGCAGCCAGGGGTCGTATGCGAGCGGGGCCCACGAGCAGTACTTC. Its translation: CASSQGSYASGAHEQYF.

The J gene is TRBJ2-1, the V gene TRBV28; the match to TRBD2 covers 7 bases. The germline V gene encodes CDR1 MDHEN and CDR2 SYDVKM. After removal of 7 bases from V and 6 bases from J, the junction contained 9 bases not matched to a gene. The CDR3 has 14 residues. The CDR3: CASNPGGSPNEQFF. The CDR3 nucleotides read TGTGCCAGCAACCCTGGCGGGAGTCCCAATGAGCAGTTCTTC.

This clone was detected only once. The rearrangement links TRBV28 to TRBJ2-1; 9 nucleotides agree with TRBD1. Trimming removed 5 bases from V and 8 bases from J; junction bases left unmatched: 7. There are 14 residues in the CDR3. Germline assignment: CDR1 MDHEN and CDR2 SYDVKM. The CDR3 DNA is TGTGCCAGCAGTCGCGACAGGGGGTGGTATGAGCAGTTCTTC. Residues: CASSRDRGWYEQFF.

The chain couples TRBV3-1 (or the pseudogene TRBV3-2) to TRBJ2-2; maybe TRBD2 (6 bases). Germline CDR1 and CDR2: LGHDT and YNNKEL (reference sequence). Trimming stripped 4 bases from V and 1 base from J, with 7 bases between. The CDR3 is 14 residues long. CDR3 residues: CASSRAGNTGELFF. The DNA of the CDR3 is TGTGCCAGCAGCCGAGCGGGGAACACCGGGGAGCTGTTTTTT.

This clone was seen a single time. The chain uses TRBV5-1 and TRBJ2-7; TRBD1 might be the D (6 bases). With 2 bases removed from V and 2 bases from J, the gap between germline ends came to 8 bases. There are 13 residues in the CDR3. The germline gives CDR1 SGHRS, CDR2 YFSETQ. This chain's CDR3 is CASSFPGAYEQYF. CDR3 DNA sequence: TGCGCCAGCAGCTTTCCAGGGGCCTACGAGCAGTACTTC.

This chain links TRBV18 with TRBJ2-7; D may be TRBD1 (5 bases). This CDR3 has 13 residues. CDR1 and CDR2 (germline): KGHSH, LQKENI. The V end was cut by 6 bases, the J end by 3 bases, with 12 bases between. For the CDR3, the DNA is TGTGCCAGCTCGTTGACAGAACACTACGAGCAGTACTTC. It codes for CASSLTEHYEQYF. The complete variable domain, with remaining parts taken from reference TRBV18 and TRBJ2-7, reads NAGVMQNPRHLVRRRGQEARLRCSPMKGHSHVYWYRQLPEEGLKFMVYLQKENIIDESGMPKERFSAEFPKEGPSILRIQQVVRGDSAAYFCASSLTEHYEQYFGPGTRLTVT.

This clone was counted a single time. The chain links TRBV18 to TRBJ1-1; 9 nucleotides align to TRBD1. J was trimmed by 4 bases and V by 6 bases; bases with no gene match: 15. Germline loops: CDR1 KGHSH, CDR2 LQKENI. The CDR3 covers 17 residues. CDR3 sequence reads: CASSPTGGTLWGTEAFF. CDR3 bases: TGTGCCAGCTCCCCGACAGGGGGGACGCTGTGGGGCACTGAAGCTTTCTTT.

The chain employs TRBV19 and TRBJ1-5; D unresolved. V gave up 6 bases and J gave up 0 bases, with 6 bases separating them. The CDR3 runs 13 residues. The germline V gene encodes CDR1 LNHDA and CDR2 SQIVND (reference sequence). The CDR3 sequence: CASRQHSNQPQHF. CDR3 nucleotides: TGTGCCAGTAGGCAACATAGCAATCAGCCCCAGCATTTT.

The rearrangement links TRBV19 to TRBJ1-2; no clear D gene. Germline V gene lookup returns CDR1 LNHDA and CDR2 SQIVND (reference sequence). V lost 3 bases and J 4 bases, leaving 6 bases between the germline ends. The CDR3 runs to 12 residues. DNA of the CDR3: TGTGCCAGTAGTATTTCGGGCTATGGCTACACCTTC. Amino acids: CASSISGYGYTF.